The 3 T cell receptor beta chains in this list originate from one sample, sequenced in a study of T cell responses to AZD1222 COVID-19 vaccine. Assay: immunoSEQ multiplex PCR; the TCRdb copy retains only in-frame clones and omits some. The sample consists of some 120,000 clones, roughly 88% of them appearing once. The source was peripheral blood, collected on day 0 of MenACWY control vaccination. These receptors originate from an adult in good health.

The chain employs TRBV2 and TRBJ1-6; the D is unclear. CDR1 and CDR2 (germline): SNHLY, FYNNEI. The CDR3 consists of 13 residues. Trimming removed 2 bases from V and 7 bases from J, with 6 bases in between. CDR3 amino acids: CASSEQRNSPLHF. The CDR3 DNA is TGTGCCAGCAGTGAACAGCGGAATTCACCCCTCCACTTT.

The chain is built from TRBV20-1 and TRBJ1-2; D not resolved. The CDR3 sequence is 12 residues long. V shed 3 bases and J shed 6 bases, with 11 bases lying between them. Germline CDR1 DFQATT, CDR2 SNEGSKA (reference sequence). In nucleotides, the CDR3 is TGCAGTGCTAGTAAGCAGCCAGATGGCTACACCTTC. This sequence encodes CSASKQPDGYTF.

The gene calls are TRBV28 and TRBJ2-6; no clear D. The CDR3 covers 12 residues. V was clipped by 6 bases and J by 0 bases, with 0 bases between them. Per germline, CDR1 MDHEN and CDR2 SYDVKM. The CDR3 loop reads CASSSGANVLTF. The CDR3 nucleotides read TGTGCCAGCAGCTCTGGGGCCAACGTCCTGACTTTC.